This TCR beta chain was sequenced in a study of blood T cells in healthy people across ages. CDR3 length: 14 residues. The ends were cut back, 1 base at V and 5 bases at J, with 14 bases in the middle. The germline V gene has CDR1 DFQATT and CDR2 SNEGSKA (reference sequence). Per sample, a minimum of 6 million PBMCs were isolated. General study findings and limits: Bulk PBMC profiling left naive and antigen-experienced comparisons inconclusive.

A second roughly 6 to 11 cycle PCR used barcoded and J-beta primers. Each cDNA molecule carried a tag from a template-switch adaptor that contained 12 random nucleotides. TCRdb itself ran the 5' RACE reads through MiXCR, one entry per CDR3 protein. The sample holds 1.5 million to 2 million distinct CDR3 sequences, 30% to 40% seen once. This clonotype was counted a few times. Its antigen is undetermined. The sequence came from a human donor in good health. Material: blood. The chain employs TRBV20-1 and TRBJ2-5, with D tentatively TRBD2 (5 bases). The CDR3 here is CSARVSGKRETQYF. CDR3 bases: TGCAGTGCTAGAGTATCCGGGAAACGGGAGACCCAGTACTTC.